The source of this T cell receptor (beta chain) is a study of shared clonotypes between healthy human individuals. The CDR3 has 14 amino acids. Germline V gene data show CDR1 as KGHSH and CDR2 as LQKENI. With 2 bases removed from V and 6 bases from J, the gap between germline ends came to 13 bases. This clone was recorded only once. On sorted subsets, replicate PCRs used about 180 ng DNA, or tens of thousands of T cell genomes. Assay used: immunoSEQ multiplex PCR; TCRdb lists only in-frame clones, some missing. This sample has some 2,000,000 clones, with more than 90% found just once. The donor population consisted of healthy HIV-negative adults with no recent acute infections or vaccinations. The donors, all of them Caucasian adults, lived in Nashville, Tennessee. CD45RA-negative memory and CD45RA+ naive subsets were split from the CD4+ cells.

The clonotype originates from a man younger than 30 in good health. The specimen was naive CD4+ T cells sorted from blood. The subset was: CD45RA+ positively selected. The chain combines TRBV18 with TRBJ1-2; tentatively, D is TRBD1 (5 bases). The CDR3 nucleotides are TGTGCCAGCTCACCAAATTTGCAGGGTGATGGCTACACCTTC. Translating gives CASSPNLQGDGYTF.